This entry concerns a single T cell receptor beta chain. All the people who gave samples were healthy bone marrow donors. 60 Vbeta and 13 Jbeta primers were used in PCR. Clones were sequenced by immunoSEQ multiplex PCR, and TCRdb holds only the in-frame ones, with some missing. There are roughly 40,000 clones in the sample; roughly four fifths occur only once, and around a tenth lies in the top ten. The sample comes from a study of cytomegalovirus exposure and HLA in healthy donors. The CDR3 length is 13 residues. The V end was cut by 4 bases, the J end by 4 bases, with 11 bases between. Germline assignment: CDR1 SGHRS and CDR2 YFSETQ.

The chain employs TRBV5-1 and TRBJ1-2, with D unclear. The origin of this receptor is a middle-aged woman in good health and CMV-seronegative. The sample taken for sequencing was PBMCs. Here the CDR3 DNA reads TGCGCCAGCAGCCTTGGGAGGGCCTATGGCTACACCTTC. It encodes CASSLGRAYGYTF.